The present T cell receptor (beta chain) was sequenced within a study of T-cell reconstitution after alpha-beta-depleted transplantation in children (dated by TCRdb to 2016 to 2018). For the wider study: Using TCR repertoire profiling, the study quantitatively followed how T-cell immune reconstitution unfolded in children after TCRalphabeta/CD19-depleted allogeneic hematopoietic cell transplantation.

As encoded in the germline V gene (reference sequence), CDR1 is SGHNT while CDR2 is YYREEE. V is pared back by 2 bases and J by 8 bases, with 13 bases lying between the germline termini. Measured from the cysteine to the phenylalanine, the CDR3 is 13 residues long. Solely the CDR3 DNA is kept, with 39 bases framed from the first base. Receptors were amplified or captured by PCR. The listed sequencing device is Illumina HiSeq 2500. To normalize quantification of the TCRbeta repertoire, the TCR libraries were built with molecular barcoding that relied on unique molecular identifiers. The public reads were reprocessed in TCRdb via fastp at Q25 and MiXCR, keeping in-frame beta chains. Merged by CDR3 protein, the rows form single entries marked with the most common genes and DNA. The sample table lists a few hundred thousand distinct CDR3 sequences, about 9.2% of them with a count of one. Around 6.2% of the sample goes to the ten largest clones.

This clonotype came up many times. The clone's antigen remains unknown. No much larger clone is present one base from it, and per-base qualities are unavailable. The rearranged segments are TRBV5-4 and TRBJ1-1; the D gene is perhaps TRBD1, from 5 matching bases. This sample comprised PBMCs from the stem cell graft donor, obtained from the stem cell graft. The source is a human donor who donated a stem cell graft to a child with acute lymphoblastic leukemia. The DNA sequence follows: TGTGCCAGCAGCTTCTATGGGGCAGGGGAAGCTTTCTTT. It codes for CASSFYGAGEAFF. The reference TRBV5-4 and TRBJ1-1 proteins fill in what lies around the CDR3, so the full variable domain reads ETGVTQSPTHLIKTRGQQVTLRCSSQSGHNTVSWYQQALGQGPQFIFQYYREEENGRGNFPPRFSGLQFPNYSSELNVNALELDDSALYLCASSFYGAGEAFFGQGTRLTVV.